A single T cell receptor (beta chain) is shown here with its context. This may come from a read error, since a much larger clone is one base off. Here the CDR3 omits its conserved ending phenylalanine or tryptophan, so a read error is the likely source. Trimming at V came to 4 bases and at J to 2 bases, leaving 7 bases not matched to a gene. The CDR3 extends over 15 amino acids. Germline V gene sequence: CDR1 KGHSH, CDR2 LQKENI. Alongside a J-beta primer mix, a sample-barcoded 5' primer served in a second PCR lasting about 7 to 11 cycles. Each cDNA molecule was tagged by a template-switch adaptor that had 12 random nucleotides. TCRdb reprocessed the 5' RACE reads via MiXCR and lists one record per CDR3 protein. The table lists 1.5 million to 1.9 million distinct CDR3 sequences, under 55% of them singletons. The authors drew around 9.3 milliliters of peripheral blood from each donor. Total RNA was extracted at no less than 5.5 micrograms per sample.

This sample was taken from a study of blood T cells in healthy people across ages. Whole-study context: When template switching was applied, about one barcoded beta molecule was captured per two T cells.

Input material: blood. This sequence joins TRBV18 and TRBJ1-2; 7 positions agree with TRBD1. The origin of this receptor is a woman aged 18-29 years in good health. Here the CDR3 DNA reads TGTGCCAGCTCACTCACAGGGGACCCCAACTATGGCTACACCTTA. As protein: CASSLTGDPNYGYTL.